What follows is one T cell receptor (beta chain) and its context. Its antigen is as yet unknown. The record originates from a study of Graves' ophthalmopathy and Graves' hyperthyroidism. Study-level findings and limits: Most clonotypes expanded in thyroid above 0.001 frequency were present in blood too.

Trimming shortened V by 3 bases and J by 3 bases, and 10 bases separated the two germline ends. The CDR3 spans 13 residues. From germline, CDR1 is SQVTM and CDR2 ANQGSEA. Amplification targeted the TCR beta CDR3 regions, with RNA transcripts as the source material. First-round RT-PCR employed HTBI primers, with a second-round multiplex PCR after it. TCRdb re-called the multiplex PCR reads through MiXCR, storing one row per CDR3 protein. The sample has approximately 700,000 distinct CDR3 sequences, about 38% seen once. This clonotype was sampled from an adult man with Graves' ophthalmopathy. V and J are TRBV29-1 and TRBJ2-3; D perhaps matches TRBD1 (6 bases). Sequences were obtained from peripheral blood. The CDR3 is CSVDWGRTDTQYF. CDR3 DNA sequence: TGCAGCGTTGATTGGGGGCGAACAGATACGCAGTATTTT.